This entry lists 21 T cell receptor beta chains sequenced from one sample in a study of blood T cell repertoires in COVID-19. Measured with immunoSEQ multiplex PCR; TCRdb has only the in-frame clones, and not every one. The sample records about 210,000 clones, 92% being singletons. Sequencing was performed on peripheral blood. Every receptor here comes from a man aged 25-45 years with acute or convalescent COVID-19.

The V gene is TRBV9, the J gene TRBJ2-1; TRBD2 aligns across 9 bases. The CDR3 loop spans 17 amino acids. Looked up from germline, CDR1 is SGDLS and CDR2 is YYNGEE. Trimming cost V 4 bases and J 9 bases; bases outside gene matches: 17. In DNA form, the CDR3 reads TGTGCCAGCAGCATGACCCACGGCGCGGGAGGGCCAAGTGAGCAGTTCTTC. Translated: CASSMTHGAGGPSEQFF. Filled out from reference TRBV9 and TRBJ2-1, the complete variable domain reads DSGVTQTPKHLITATGQRVTLRCSPRSGDLSVYWYQQSLDQGLQFLIQYYNGEERAKGNILERFSAQQFPDLHSELNLSSLELGDSALYFCASSMTHGAGGPSEQFFGPGTRLTVL.

This clone occurred once. The chain uses TRBV6-5 and TRBJ1-1; maybe TRBD1 (6 bases). The CDR3 runs 15 residues. V lost 5 bases and J 7 bases, leaving 20 bases between the germline ends. CDR1 MNHEY and CDR2 SVGAGI come from the germline V gene. CDR3 amino acids: CASSRDRRSSDEAFF. The CDR3 DNA reads as TGTGCCAGCAGTCGAGACAGGAGATCCAGTGATGAAGCTTTCTTT.

V gene TRBV19 combines with J gene TRBJ2-7, with D perhaps TRBD1 (5 bases). The ends were cut back, 5 bases at V and 0 bases at J, with 11 bases in the middle. The CDR3 has 14 amino acids. Germline V gives CDR1 LNHDA, CDR2 SQIVND (reference sequence). The CDR3: CASSLQGSSYEQYF. In DNA form, the CDR3 reads TGTGCCAGTAGTCTTCAGGGATCCTCCTACGAGCAGTACTTC.

The genes are TRBV6-5 and TRBJ1-5; possible D gene TRBD1, 6 bases. Germline lookup yields CDR1 MNHEY and CDR2 SVGAGI. The CDR3 extends over 14 amino acids. V was pared by 6 bases and J by 4 bases, with 13 bases between. The CDR3 DNA reads TGTGCCAGCAGCCCACAGGGAACTAATCAGCCCCAGCATTTT. Its translation: CASSPQGTNQPQHF.

J is TRBJ2-1 and V is TRBV28; 8 nucleotides align to TRBD2. Germline CDR1 and CDR2: MDHEN and SYDVKM. V dropped 6 bases and J dropped 8; count of bases not matched to a gene: 12. The CDR3 totals 15 residues. The CDR3 here is CASRELAGGFYEQFF. CDR3 nucleotide sequence: TGTGCCAGCAGGGAGCTTGCGGGGGGTTTTTATGAGCAGTTCTTC.

This chain connects TRBV6-5 to TRBJ2-5; weak D call: TRBD2 (5 bases). Trimming stripped 8 bases from V and 4 bases from J, with 11 bases between. Germline V gene sequence: CDR1 MNHEY, CDR2 SVGAGI. There are 12 residues in the CDR3. The CDR3 DNA is TGTGCCAGCGGGAGAATGGCAGAGACCCAGTACTTC. It yields the protein CASGRMAETQYF.

This chain connects TRBV9 to TRBJ2-3; 9 nucleotides agree with TRBD2. The CDR3 has 17 amino acids. V trimming: 3 bases; J trimming: 3 bases; junction bases outside the gene matches: 11. Germline-derived CDR1 and CDR2 are SGDLS and YYNGEE. CDR3 amino acids: CASSAQGTSRGTDTQYF. For the CDR3, the DNA is TGTGCCAGCAGCGCTCAAGGGACTAGCAGAGGGACAGATACGCAGTATTTT.

The chain joins TRBV24-1 to TRBJ2-1; 8 bases agree with TRBD2. Germline V gene sequence: CDR1 KGHDR, CDR2 SFDVKD. The V and J ends lost 2 bases and 7 bases, in that order; junction bases with no gene match: 9. The length of the CDR3 is 16 residues. This CDR3 reads CATSDWKAGVMNEQFF. CDR3 sequence (DNA): TGTGCCACCAGTGATTGGAAAGCGGGAGTAATGAATGAGCAGTTCTTC.

V and J are TRBV2 and TRBJ1-1, with D unclear. Trimming left V 7 bases short and J 3 bases short, with 6 bases between. Germline assignment: CDR1 SNHLY and CDR2 FYNNEI. The CDR3 runs 11 residues. The CDR3 region has the DNA TGTGCCAGCACTAGAGACACTGAAGCTTTCTTT. This sequence encodes CASTRDTEAFF.

The chain has TRBV11-2 and TRBJ2-7; D is perhaps TRBD2 (5 bases). Between the trimmed V and J ends, which lost 5 bases and 4 bases, there was a span of 15 bases. The CDR3 runs 14 residues. Germline V CDR1 and CDR2: SGHAT, FQNNGV. The CDR3 spells CASSPTPGRYEQYF. The CDR3 nucleotides read TGTGCCAGCAGCCCAACCCCGGGGAGATACGAGCAGTACTTC.

The chain joins TRBV29-1 to TRBJ1-5; D is unclear. Germline CDR1 is SQVTM and CDR2 is ANQGSEA. The V gene lost 0 bases and the J gene lost 5 bases, with 5 bases spanning the gap. The CDR3 sequence is 12 residues long. This CDR3 is CSVEDGHQPQHF. The CDR3 DNA reads TGCAGCGTTGAAGATGGGCATCAGCCCCAGCATTTT. Looking up the rest from reference TRBV29-1 and TRBJ1-5 gives the full variable domain: SAVISQKPSRDICQRGTSLTIQCQVDSQVTMMFWYRQQPGQSLTLIATANQGSEATYESGFVIDKFPISRPNLTFSTLTVSNMSPEDSSIYLCSVEDGHQPQHFGDGTRLSIL.

This rearrangement joins TRBV5-1 to TRBJ2-1; 12 positions agree with TRBD2. In germline, CDR1 is SGHRS, CDR2 YFSETQ. Trimming took 5 bases from V and 8 from J; bases not matched to a gene: 5. CDR3 length: 14 amino acids. Here the CDR3 reads CASRTSGSFDEQFF. The DNA for the CDR3 is TGCGCCAGCAGGACTAGCGGGAGTTTCGATGAGCAGTTCTTC.

The genes are TRBV6-6 and TRBJ2-3, with a weak D call TRBD1 (6 bases). Trimming removed 5 bases from V and 2 bases from J, with 14 bases in between. CDR1 is MNHNY and CDR2 is SVGAGI in the germline V gene (reference sequence). The CDR3 runs to 15 residues. The CDR3 DNA follows: TGTGCCAGCAGTACCCGGGACACAACCACAGATACGCAGTATTTT. Translated, it gives CASSTRDTTTDTQYF.

V and J are TRBV12-3 or TRBV12-4 and TRBJ1-2, with no clear D. Trimming took off 7 bases at V and 2 bases at J, with 5 bases between the two ends. This CDR3 spans 11 amino acids. The CDR3 DNA reads as TGTGCCAGCACGTCCAACTATGGCTACACCTTC. This codes for CASTSNYGYTF.

The chain couples TRBV7-9 to TRBJ1-5; D gene ambiguous. The germline V and J ends were trimmed by 5 bases and 5 bases, with 13 bases remaining between them. The CDR3 contains 14 residues. Germline CDR1 is SEHNR and CDR2 is FQNEAQ (reference sequence). The CDR3 protein is CASSPTTVYQPQHF. The CDR3 coding sequence is TGTGCCAGCAGCCCTACAACAGTCTATCAGCCCCAGCATTTT.

The chain uses TRBV11-2 and TRBJ2-3, with 12 bases lining up with TRBD2. Germline loops: CDR1 SGHAT, CDR2 FQNNGV. Unmatched junction bases numbered 7, after V lost 0 bases and J lost 0 bases. This CDR3 comprises 19 residues. The CDR3 here is CASSLDPSGRDPSTDTQYF. The CDR3 nucleotides are TGTGCCAGCAGCTTAGATCCTAGCGGGAGGGACCCTAGCACAGATACGCAGTATTTT.

The chain uses TRBV3-1 (or the pseudogene TRBV3-2) and TRBJ2-3, with TRBD2 matching over 7 bases. Germline assignment: CDR1 LGHDT and CDR2 YNNKEL (reference sequence). V was clipped by 2 bases and J by 0 bases; unmatched bases: 5. The CDR3 totals 16 residues. The CDR3 protein is CASSQLAVTSTDTQYF. The CDR3 region has the DNA TGTGCCAGCAGCCAACTAGCGGTGACTAGCACAGATACGCAGTATTTT.

The table lists this clone with a few counts. The V gene is TRBV4-2, the J gene TRBJ1-6; maybe TRBD1 (5 bases). The CDR3 length is 14 residues. Germline CDR1 reads LGHNA; CDR2 reads YNFKEQ. V lost 1 base to trimming and J lost 9 bases, with 10 bases between them. The CDR3 protein is CASSQGQGGSPLHF. The CDR3 DNA sequence: TGTGCCAGCAGCCAAGGTCAGGGAGGTTCACCCCTCCACTTT.

Concerning this clone itself: The junction and the germline gene differ at one end; a read error may be behind it. The V call is TRBV27, the J call TRBJ2-1, with unresolved D. Looked up from germline, CDR1 is MNHEY and CDR2 is SMNVEV (reference sequence). The length of the CDR3 is 10 residues. The CDR3 DNA sequence: TGTGCCAGCAGAGCATTTCCCCGGGTCTTC. Translating gives CASRAFPRVF.

This clone is a singleton in its sample. This chain joins TRBV28 and TRBJ1-1; D is unclear. V shed 7 bases and J shed 4 bases, with 16 bases lying between them. The CDR3 consists of 14 residues. Germline CDR1 reads MDHEN; CDR2 reads SYDVKM. The CDR3 DNA sequence: TGTGCCAGCATTATGTCCGGGGTGGCCACTGAAGCTTTCTTT. This sequence encodes CASIMSGVATEAFF.

The chain employs TRBV5-4 and TRBJ2-3; 8 bases match TRBD2. Trimming removed 10 bases from V and 6 bases from J; junction bases left unmatched: 13. The CDR3 contains 14 residues. Germline-derived CDR1 and CDR2 are SGHNT and YYREEE (reference sequence). The CDR3 here is CAGGAGGRDDTQYF. CDR3 in DNA: TGTGCCGGAGGGGCGGGAGGCCGGGATGATACGCAGTATTTT.